The entry below gives a single TCR beta chain sequence along with its context. The antigen remains undetermined. This CDR3 has 14 amino acids. Germline assignment: CDR1 SGHKS and CDR2 YYEKEE (reference sequence). After removal of 5 bases from V and 8 bases from J, the junction contained 9 bases not matched to a gene. TCRdb keeps only in-frame clones here, not all; method: immunoSEQ multiplex PCR. The repertoire holds tens of thousands of clones, with around 90% as singletons. The data belong to a study of a mutant IDH1 vaccine in newly diagnosed glioma. Study information: Commencement of vaccination occurred 4-6 weeks following radiotherapy alone, or concurrently with temozolomide cycles. The study, taken as a whole, reports: Pseudoprogression appears to have had no connection to changes in top peripheral T cell clonotypes.

Time point defined: week 11, during vaccination. With topical imiquimod, each dose of the vaccine consisted of 300 ug of mutant IDH1 20-mer peptide. The input for sequencing was PBMCs, taken from a glioma patient whose treatment included an IDH1 peptide vaccine. This receptor was identified in a man in his fifties or sixties with glioma. The rearrangement links TRBV5-5 to TRBJ1-5; 8 bases line up with TRBD1. CDR3 region: CASRPDRALEPQHF. The DNA for the CDR3 is TGTGCCAGCAGACCGGACAGGGCCCTTGAGCCCCAGCATTTT.